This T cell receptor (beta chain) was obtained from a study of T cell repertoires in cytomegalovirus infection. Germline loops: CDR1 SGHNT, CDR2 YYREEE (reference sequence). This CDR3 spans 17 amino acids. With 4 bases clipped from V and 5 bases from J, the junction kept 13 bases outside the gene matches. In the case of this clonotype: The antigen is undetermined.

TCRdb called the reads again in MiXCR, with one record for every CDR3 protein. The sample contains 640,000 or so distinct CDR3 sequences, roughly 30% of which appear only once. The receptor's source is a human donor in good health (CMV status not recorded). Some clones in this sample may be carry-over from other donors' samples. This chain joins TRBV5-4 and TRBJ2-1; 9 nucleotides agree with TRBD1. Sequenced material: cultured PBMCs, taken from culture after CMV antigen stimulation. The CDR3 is CASSDPTGTGYHNEQFF. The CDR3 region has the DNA TGTGCCAGCAGCGACCCCACCGGGACAGGGTACCACAATGAGCAGTTCTTC.